A single sample is the source of the 18 T cell receptor beta chains below, sequenced in a study of T cells in Graves' hyperthyroidism and ophthalmopathy. RNA transcripts yielded amplified TCR beta CDR3 regions. HTBI primers drove first-round RT-PCR of the TCR CDR3. A single record per CDR3 protein comes from TCRdb applying MiXCR to the multiplex PCR reads. This table has 550,000 to 600,000 distinct CDR3 sequences, 46% appearing once. The sequencing input was peripheral blood or thyroid tissue (not recorded which). The receptors here all came from an adult woman with Graves' disease, either hyperthyroidism or ophthalmopathy (not recorded which).

This rearrangement joins TRBV20-1 to TRBJ1-5; possible D gene TRBD1, 6 bases. This CDR3 has 14 residues. Between the trimmed V and J ends, which lost 6 bases and 1 base, there was a span of 13 bases. From germline, CDR1 is DFQATT and CDR2 SNEGSKA (reference sequence). This CDR3 reads CSALSGVSNQPQHF. The CDR3 DNA is TGCAGTGCCCTCTCAGGGGTGAGCAATCAGCCCCAGCATTTT.

The CDR3 protein is CASSEQGEETQYF. Written as DNA, the CDR3 is TGTGCCAGCAGTGAACAAGGGGAAGAGACCCAGTACTTC. The chain uses TRBV2 and TRBJ2-5, with D possibly being TRBD1 (5 bases). Germline V lookup: CDR1 SNHLY, CDR2 FYNNEI. The CDR3 totals 13 residues. V was pared by 2 bases and J by 3 bases, with 7 bases between.

This clonotype came up many times. This sequence joins TRBV7-9 and TRBJ1-4; D remains unclear. This CDR3 contains 15 residues. Trimming removed 1 base from V and 10 bases from J, with 16 bases in between. CDR1 SEHNR and CDR2 FQNEAQ come from the germline V gene (reference sequence). CDR3 in DNA: TGTGCCAGCAGCTTAGTATCCCCACTTGATGGAAAACTGTTTTTT. It specifies CASSLVSPLDGKLFF.

This clonotype has at least ten counts. The rearrangement joins TRBV20-1 to TRBJ2-2; D ambiguous. CDR3 length equals 12 residues. V was shortened by 3 bases and J by 6 bases, with 8 bases between the two germline ends. Germline V gene sequence: CDR1 DFQATT, CDR2 SNEGSKA (reference sequence). CDR3 nucleotide sequence: TGCAGTGCTAGTACTTGGGCCGGGGAGCTGTTTTTT. Its protein is CSASTWAGELFF.

This clonotype was observed many times. CDR3 sequence: CASSLVVQGSLPYEQYF. As DNA, the CDR3 is TGCGCCAGCAGCTTGGTCGTACAGGGGTCCCTCCCCTACGAGCAGTACTTC. The chain is built from TRBV5-1 and TRBJ2-7, with 7 bases identical to TRBD1. The length of the CDR3 is 17 residues. V shed 0 bases and J 2 bases; nucleotides not matched to a gene: 11. Germline loops: CDR1 SGHRS, CDR2 YFSETQ.

There are a few counts of this clonotype. The V gene is TRBV25-1, the J gene TRBJ1-5, with D possibly TRBD1 on 5 matching bases. The V and J ends lost 3 bases and 11 bases respectively, with 17 bases between them. The V gene's germline CDR1 is MGHDK and CDR2 SYGVNS. This CDR3 comprises 14 residues. DNA for the CDR3: TGTGCCAGCAGTGACTCCGCTCAGGGTAACGCCCAGCATTTT. This encodes CASSDSAQGNAQHF.

With regard to this clonotype: It may be a read error: a sequence one base away is much more abundant. This chain uses TRBV6-1 with TRBJ1-5; a weak D match, TRBD1 (5 bases). This CDR3 is built from 16 residues. From germline, CDR1 is MNHNS and CDR2 SASEGT. CDR3 sequence reads: CTSSDFVRDSNQPQHF. The CDR3 DNA sequence: TGTACCAGCAGTGATTTTGTCAGGGATAGCAATCAGCCCCAGCATTTT.

This clonotype was counted many times. The chain couples TRBV20-1 to TRBJ2-7; possibly TRBD1 for D (6 bases). Trimming took 3 bases from V and 3 from J, leaving 15 bases between them. CDR1 is DFQATT and CDR2 is SNEGSKA in the germline V gene (reference sequence). The CDR3 has 14 amino acids. The CDR3 nucleotides are TGCAGTGCTAGTGGGGGACATTTATACTACGAGCAGTACTTC. Amino acid sequence: CSASGGHLYYEQYF.

This clonotype was picked up many times. The chain uses TRBV6-6 and TRBJ2-7; D remains ambiguous. Germline CDR1 MNHNY, CDR2 SVGAGI (reference sequence). Trimming took off 5 bases at V and 3 bases at J, with 8 bases between the two ends. This CDR3 is 12 amino acids long. Here the CDR3 reads CASSPSFYEQYF. CDR3 coding DNA: TGTGCCAGCAGTCCCAGTTTCTACGAGCAGTACTTC.

The CDR3 spells CASSPDRQYF. In DNA form, the CDR3 reads TGTGCCAGCAGTCCCGACAGGCAGTACTTC. The genes are TRBV7-9 and TRBJ2-7; TRBD1 might be the D (5 bases). The CDR3 covers 10 residues. Trimming stripped 6 bases from V and 9 bases from J, with 9 bases between. Germline V gives CDR1 SEHNR, CDR2 FQNEAQ (reference sequence).

This chain joins TRBV28 and TRBJ2-2, with 7 bases aligning to TRBD2. The CDR3 has 17 residues. The germline V gene has CDR1 MDHEN and CDR2 SYDVKM. The V gene end was trimmed by 3 bases and the J gene end by 4 bases; junction bases not matched to a gene: 11. The CDR3 loop reads CASSFIPLAVTTGELFF. CDR3 DNA sequence: TGTGCCAGCAGTTTCATTCCCCTAGCGGTAACCACCGGGGAGCTGTTTTTT.

The V call is TRBV12-3 or TRBV12-4, the J call TRBJ2-5; 7 bases match TRBD1. V shed 5 bases and J 1 base; nucleotides not matched to a gene: 10. CDR3 length equals 16 residues. Here the CDR3 reads CASSPARGGPQETQYF. For the CDR3, the DNA is TGTGCCAGCAGTCCCGCCCGAGGGGGCCCCCAAGAGACCCAGTACTTC.

This clonotype was seen at least ten times. V gene TRBV7-9 combines with J gene TRBJ2-7; 7 nucleotides match TRBD1. V trimming: 7 bases; J trimming: 3 bases; junction bases outside the gene matches: 6. Looked up from germline, CDR1 is SEHNR and CDR2 is FQNEAQ (reference sequence). The CDR3 is 13 amino acids. The CDR3, as DNA: TGTGCCAGCACCAAAGGGGACAGCTACGAGCAGTACTTC. Protein: CASTKGDSYEQYF.

This clonotype was counted ten times or more. The V and J genes are TRBV4-2 and TRBJ2-7; 13 nucleotides line up with TRBD2. The CDR3 is made up of 17 amino acids. Germline CDR1 reads LGHNA; CDR2 reads YNFKEQ. V lost 1 base to trimming and J lost 3 bases; unmatched junction nucleotides: 6. The CDR3 loop reads CASSQGTSGGADYEQYF. CDR3 sequence (DNA): TGTGCCAGCAGCCAAGGGACTAGCGGGGGAGCAGACTACGAGCAGTACTTC.

This chain connects TRBV25-1 to TRBJ1-1; possibly TRBD1 for D (5 bases). Germline V gene lookup returns CDR1 MGHDK and CDR2 SYGVNS. This CDR3 has 12 amino acids. The V gene lost 8 bases and the J gene lost 5 bases, with 12 bases spanning the gap. The CDR3, as DNA: TGTGCCAGCTCCTCCGAGGGGACTGAAGCTTTCTTT. Translating gives CASSSEGTEAFF.

This clonotype was counted at least ten times. The chain is built from TRBV29-1 and TRBJ2-7; tentatively, D is TRBD1 (6 bases). This CDR3 spans 12 amino acids. V lost 5 bases, J lost 3 bases, and 11 bases lay in between. Germline CDR1 SQVTM, CDR2 ANQGSEA. CDR3 loop: CSVTPGDYEQYF. In DNA form, the CDR3 reads TGCAGCGTTACTCCAGGGGACTACGAGCAGTACTTC.

V gene TRBV15 combines with J gene TRBJ2-7, with 10 bases that match TRBD1. This CDR3 has 16 amino acids. V lost 4 bases and J lost 4; bases outside the gene matches: 10. Germline CDR1 and CDR2: LNHNV and YYDKDF (reference sequence). The CDR3 DNA sequence: TGTGCCACCAGCACGGACCCCGGGACAGGGGTTTACGAGCAGTACTTC. Translation: CATSTDPGTGVYEQYF. Together with reference TRBV15 and TRBJ2-7, the CDR3 gives the full variable domain: DAMVIQNPRYQVTQFGKPVTLSCSQTLNHNVMYWYQQKSSQAPKLLFHYYDKDFNNEADTPDNFQSRRPNTSFCFLDIRSPGLGDTAMYLCATSTDPGTGVYEQYFGPGTRLTVT.

In this sample, this clonotype turned up many times. V usage is TRBV29-1 and J usage is TRBJ2-7, with 10 bases that match TRBD1. The CDR3 covers 12 residues. V shed 7 bases, J shed 5 bases, and the junction held 5 bases outside the gene matches. In germline, CDR1 is SQVTM, CDR2 ANQGSEA. In DNA form, the CDR3 reads TGCAGCGCCACCGGGACAGGGGACGAGCAGTACTTC. Amino acid sequence: CSATGTGDEQYF.